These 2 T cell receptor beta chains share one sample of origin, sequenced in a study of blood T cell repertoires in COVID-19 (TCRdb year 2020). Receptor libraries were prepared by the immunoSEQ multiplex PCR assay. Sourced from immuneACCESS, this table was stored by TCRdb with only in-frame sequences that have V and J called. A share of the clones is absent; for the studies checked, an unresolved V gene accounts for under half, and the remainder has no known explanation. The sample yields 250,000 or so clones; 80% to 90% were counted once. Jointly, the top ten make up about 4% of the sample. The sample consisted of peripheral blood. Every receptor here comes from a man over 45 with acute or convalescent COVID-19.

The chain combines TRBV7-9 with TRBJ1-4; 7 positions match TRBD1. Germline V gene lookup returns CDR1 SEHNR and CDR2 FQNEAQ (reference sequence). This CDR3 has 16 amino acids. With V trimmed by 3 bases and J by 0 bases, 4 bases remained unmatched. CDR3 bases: TGTGCCAGCAGCTTGCAGGGACAGACAACTAATGAAAAACTGTTTTTT. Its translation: CASSLQGQTTNEKLFF. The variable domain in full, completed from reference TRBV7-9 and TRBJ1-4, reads DTGVSQNPRHKITKRGQNVTFRCDPISEHNRLYWYRQTLGQGPEFLTYFQNEAQLEKSRLLSDRFSAERPKGSFSTLEIQRTEQGDSAMYLCASSLQGQTTNEKLFFGSGTQLSVL.

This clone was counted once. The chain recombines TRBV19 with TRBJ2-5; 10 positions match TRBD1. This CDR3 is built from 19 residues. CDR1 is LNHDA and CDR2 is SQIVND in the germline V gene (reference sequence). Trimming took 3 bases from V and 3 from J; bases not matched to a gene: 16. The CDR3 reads CASSMPRQGAWGAKETQYF. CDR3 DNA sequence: TGTGCCAGTAGTATGCCGAGACAGGGGGCTTGGGGGGCGAAAGAGACCCAGTACTTC.